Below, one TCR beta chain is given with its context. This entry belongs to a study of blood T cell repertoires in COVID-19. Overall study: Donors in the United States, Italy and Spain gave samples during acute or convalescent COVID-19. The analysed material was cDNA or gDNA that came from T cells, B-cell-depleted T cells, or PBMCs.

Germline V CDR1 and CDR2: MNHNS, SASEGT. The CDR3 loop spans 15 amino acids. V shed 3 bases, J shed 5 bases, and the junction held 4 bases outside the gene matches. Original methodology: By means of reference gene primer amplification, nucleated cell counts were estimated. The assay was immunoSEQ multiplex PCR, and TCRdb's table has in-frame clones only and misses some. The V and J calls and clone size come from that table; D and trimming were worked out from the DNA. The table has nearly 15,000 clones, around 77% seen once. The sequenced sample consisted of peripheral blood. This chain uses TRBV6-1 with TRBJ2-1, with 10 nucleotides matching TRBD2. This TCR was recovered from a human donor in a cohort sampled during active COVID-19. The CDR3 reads CASSDRTSGHNEQFF. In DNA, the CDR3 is TGTGCCAGCAGTGACCGGACTAGCGGCCACAATGAGCAGTTCTTC.